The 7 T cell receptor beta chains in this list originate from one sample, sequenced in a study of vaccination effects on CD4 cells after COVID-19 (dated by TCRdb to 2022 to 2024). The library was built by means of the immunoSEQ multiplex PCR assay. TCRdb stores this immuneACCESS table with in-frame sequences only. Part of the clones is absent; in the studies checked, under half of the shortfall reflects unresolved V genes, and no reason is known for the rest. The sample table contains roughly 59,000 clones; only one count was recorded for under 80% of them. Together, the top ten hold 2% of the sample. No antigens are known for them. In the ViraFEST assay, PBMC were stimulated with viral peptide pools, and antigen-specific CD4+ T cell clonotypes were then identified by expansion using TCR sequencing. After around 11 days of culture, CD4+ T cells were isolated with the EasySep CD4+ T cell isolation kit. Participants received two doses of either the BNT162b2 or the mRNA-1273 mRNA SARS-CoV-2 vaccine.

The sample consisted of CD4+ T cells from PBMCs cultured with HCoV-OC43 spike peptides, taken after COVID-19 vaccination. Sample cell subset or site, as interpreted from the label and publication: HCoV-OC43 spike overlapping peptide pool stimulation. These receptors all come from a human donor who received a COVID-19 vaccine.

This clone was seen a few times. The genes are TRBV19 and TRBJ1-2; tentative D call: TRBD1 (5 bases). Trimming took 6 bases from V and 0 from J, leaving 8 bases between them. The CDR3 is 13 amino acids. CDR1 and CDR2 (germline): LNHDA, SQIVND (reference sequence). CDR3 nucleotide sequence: TGTGCCAGTAGGGAGGGGACTAACTATGGCTACACCTTC. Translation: CASREGTNYGYTF.

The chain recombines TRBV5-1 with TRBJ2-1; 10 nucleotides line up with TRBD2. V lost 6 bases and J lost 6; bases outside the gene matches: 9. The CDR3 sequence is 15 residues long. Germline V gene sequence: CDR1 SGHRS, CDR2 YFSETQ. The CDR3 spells CASTRAGGPSNEQFF. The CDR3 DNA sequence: TGCGCCAGCACCCGAGCGGGGGGGCCGAGCAATGAGCAGTTCTTC.

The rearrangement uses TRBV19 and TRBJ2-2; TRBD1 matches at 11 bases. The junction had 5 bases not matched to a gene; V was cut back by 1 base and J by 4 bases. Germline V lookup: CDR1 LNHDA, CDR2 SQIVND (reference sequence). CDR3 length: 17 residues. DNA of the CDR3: TGTGCCAGTAGTATAGGTGGACAGGGGGCCGGCACCGGGGAGCTGTTTTTT. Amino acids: CASSIGGQGAGTGELFF.

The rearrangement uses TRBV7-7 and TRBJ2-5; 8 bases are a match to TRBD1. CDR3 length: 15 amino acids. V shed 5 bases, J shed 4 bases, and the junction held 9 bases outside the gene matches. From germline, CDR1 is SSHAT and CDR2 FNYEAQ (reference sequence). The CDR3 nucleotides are TGTGCCAGCAGCCCCCGCAGGGGGCGCGGAGAGACCCAGTACTTC. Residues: CASSPRRGRGETQYF.

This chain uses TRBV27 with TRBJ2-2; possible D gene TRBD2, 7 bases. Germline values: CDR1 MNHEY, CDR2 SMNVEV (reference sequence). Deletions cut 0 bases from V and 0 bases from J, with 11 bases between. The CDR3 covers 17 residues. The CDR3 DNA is TGTGCCAGCAGTTTATCGAGGGGGAGGGCGAACACCGGGGAGCTGTTTTTT. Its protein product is CASSLSRGRANTGELFF.

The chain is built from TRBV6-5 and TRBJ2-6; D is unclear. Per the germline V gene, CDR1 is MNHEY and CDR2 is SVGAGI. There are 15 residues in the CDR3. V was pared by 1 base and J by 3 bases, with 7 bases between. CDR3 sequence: CASSYLTGGANVLTF. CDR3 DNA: TGTGCCAGCAGTTACTTGACTGGTGGGGCCAACGTCCTGACTTTC.

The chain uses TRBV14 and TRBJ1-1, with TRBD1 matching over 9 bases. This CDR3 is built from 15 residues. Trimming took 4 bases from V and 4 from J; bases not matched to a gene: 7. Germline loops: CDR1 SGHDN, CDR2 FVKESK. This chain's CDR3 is CASSRRQGVVTEAFF. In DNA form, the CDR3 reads TGTGCCAGCAGCCGCCGACAGGGGGTTGTCACTGAAGCTTTCTTT. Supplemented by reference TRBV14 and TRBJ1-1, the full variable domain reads EAGVTQFPSHSVIEKGQTVTLRCDPISGHDNLYWYRRVMGKEIKFLLHFVKESKQDESGMPNNRFLAERTGGTYSTLKVQPAELEDSGVYFCASSRRQGVVTEAFFGQGTRLTVV.